The following is a T cell receptor (beta chain) sequence with its context. What it binds is unknown. The CDR3 has 17 amino acids. V lost 4 bases to trimming and J lost 5 bases; unmatched junction nucleotides: 12. From germline, CDR1 is LGHDT and CDR2 YNNKEL (reference sequence). The sample is drawn from a study of T cell responses to AZD1222 COVID-19 vaccine. Repertoires were generated with immunoSEQ multiplex PCR, while TCRdb's copy carries only in-frame clones and drops some. The repertoire holds approximately 80,000 clones, with 85% to 90% as singletons. Study-wide points: Along spike, vaccine-associated CD4 TCRs were found throughout, with dominance at 160-218 and 743-854. The study reported that nearly half of spike-specific TCRs target unmutated variant regions. Seropositive status at baseline applied to only 6 or 7 AZD1222 recipients.

This clonotype was obtained from an adult in good health. The sample in question was peripheral blood, obtained on day 0 of AZD1222 vaccination. The gene calls are TRBV3-1 (or the pseudogene TRBV3-2) and TRBJ2-3; 10 bases are a match to TRBD2. The CDR3 coding sequence is TGTGCCAGCAGCCGAAAGGGTGAGCGGGGGGGTAGAGATACGCAGTATTTT. Encoded protein: CASSRKGERGGRDTQYF.